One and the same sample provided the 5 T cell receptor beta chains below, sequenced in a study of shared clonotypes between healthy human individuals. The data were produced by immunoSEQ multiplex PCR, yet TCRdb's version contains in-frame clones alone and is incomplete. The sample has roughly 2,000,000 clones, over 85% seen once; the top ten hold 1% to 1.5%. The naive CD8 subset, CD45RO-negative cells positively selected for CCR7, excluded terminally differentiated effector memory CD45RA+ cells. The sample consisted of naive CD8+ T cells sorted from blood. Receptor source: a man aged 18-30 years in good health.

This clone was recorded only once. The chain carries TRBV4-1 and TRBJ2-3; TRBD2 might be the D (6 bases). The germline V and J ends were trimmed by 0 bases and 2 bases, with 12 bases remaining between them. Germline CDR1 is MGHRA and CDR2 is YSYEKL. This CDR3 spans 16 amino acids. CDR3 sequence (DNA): TGCGCCAGCAGCCAAGAGGAGGGCTTGTTCACAGATACGCAGTATTTT. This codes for CASSQEEGLFTDTQYF.

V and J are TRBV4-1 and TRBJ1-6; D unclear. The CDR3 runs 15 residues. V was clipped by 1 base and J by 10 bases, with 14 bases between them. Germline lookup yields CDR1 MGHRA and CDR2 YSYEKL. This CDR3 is CASSQGGSLGSPLHF. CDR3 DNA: TGCGCCAGCAGCCAAGGCGGGTCCCTGGGGTCACCCCTCCACTTT.

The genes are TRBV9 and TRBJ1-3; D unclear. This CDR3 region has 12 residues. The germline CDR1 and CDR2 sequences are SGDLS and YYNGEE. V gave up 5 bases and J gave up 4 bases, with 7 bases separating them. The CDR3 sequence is CASRDTGNTIYF. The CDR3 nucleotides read TGTGCCAGCAGAGATACAGGAAACACCATATATTTT. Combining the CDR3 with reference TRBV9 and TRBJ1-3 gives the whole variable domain DSGVTQTPKHLITATGQRVTLRCSPRSGDLSVYWYQQSLDQGLQFLIQYYNGEERAKGNILERFSAQQFPDLHSELNLSSLELGDSALYFCASRDTGNTIYFGEGSWLTVV.

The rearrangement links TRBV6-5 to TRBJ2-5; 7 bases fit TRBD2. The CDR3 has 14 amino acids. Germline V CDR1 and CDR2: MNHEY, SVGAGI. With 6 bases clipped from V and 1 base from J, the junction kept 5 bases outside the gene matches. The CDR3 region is CASSTLASQETQYF. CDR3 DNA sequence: TGTGCCAGCAGCACACTAGCGTCCCAAGAGACCCAGTACTTC.

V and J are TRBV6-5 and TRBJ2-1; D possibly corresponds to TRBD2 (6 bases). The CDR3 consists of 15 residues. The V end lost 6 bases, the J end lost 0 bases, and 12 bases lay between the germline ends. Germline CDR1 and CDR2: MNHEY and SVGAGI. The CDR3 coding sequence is TGTGCCAGCAGATTAGCGGAAAGCTCCTACAATGAGCAGTTCTTC. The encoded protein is CASRLAESSYNEQFF.